These 25 T cell receptor beta chains were all obtained from the same sample, sequenced in a study of blood T cell repertoires in COVID-19. Clones were read by immunoSEQ multiplex PCR, and TCRdb kept only the in-frame ones, dropping some. The table lists about 180,000 clones, approximately 89% of them singletons. The sequencing input was peripheral blood. The receptors were sampled from a woman aged 25 to 39 with acute or convalescent COVID-19.

The V gene is TRBV5-4, the J gene TRBJ2-3; 7 positions agree with TRBD1. Germline lookup yields CDR1 SGHNT and CDR2 YYREEE (reference sequence). The CDR3 is 14 residues long. The V gene end was trimmed by 5 bases and the J gene end by 6 bases; junction bases not matched to a gene: 9. CDR3 nucleotides: TGTGCCAGCAGTTCCGGGACAGTTTCGGATACGCAGTATTTT. It is translated as CASSSGTVSDTQYF. Looking up the rest from reference TRBV5-4 and TRBJ2-3 gives the full variable domain: ETGVTQSPTHLIKTRGQQVTLRCSSQSGHNTVSWYQQALGQGPQFIFQYYREEENGRGNFPPRFSGLQFPNYSSELNVNALELDDSALYLCASSSGTVSDTQYFGPGTRLTVL.

The chain couples TRBV28 to TRBJ1-6; D remains unclear. Germline-derived CDR1 and CDR2 are MDHEN and SYDVKM. The ends were cut back, 1 base at V and 11 bases at J, with 15 bases in the middle. This CDR3 comprises 15 residues. The CDR3 DNA follows: TGTGCCAGCAGTTTATTAGACACACCTCCTCCACCCCTCCACTTT. This encodes CASSLLDTPPPPLHF. The full variable domain, rest sourced from reference TRBV28 and TRBJ1-6, is DVKVTQSSRYLVKRTGEKVFLECVQDMDHENMFWYRQDPGLGLRLIYFSYDVKMKEKGDIPEGYSVSREKKERFSLILESASTNQTSMYLCASSLLDTPPPPLHFGNGTRLTVT.

The rearrangement uses TRBV12-3 or TRBV12-4 and TRBJ1-1; tentative D call: TRBD1 (6 bases). Trimming shortened V by 6 bases and J by 11 bases, and 16 bases separated the two germline ends. This CDR3 has 12 residues. CDR3 residues: CASSFSGTRAFF. The CDR3 DNA sequence: TGTGCCAGCAGCTTCAGTGGGACAAGGGCTTTCTTT.

This clone showed up just a few times. The genes are TRBV19 and TRBJ2-2; 7 bases match TRBD1. This CDR3 contains 15 residues. V shed 6 bases, J shed 1 base, and the junction held 5 bases outside the gene matches. CDR1 LNHDA and CDR2 SQIVND come from the germline V gene (reference sequence). CDR3 protein: CASRPGQMNTGELFF. CDR3 nucleotides: TGTGCCAGTAGGCCGGGACAGATGAACACCGGGGAGCTGTTTTTT.

The chain joins TRBV7-8 to TRBJ2-5; TRBD1 aligns across 9 bases. With V trimmed by 6 bases and J by 5 bases, 4 bases remained unmatched. The CDR3 has 13 residues. Germline values: CDR1 SGHVS, CDR2 FQNEAQ. CDR3 residues: CASRNRGRETQYF. CDR3 DNA: TGTGCCAGCAGGAACAGGGGGCGGGAGACCCAGTACTTC.

The CDR3 is CASSPGGDPDTQYF. The CDR3 bases are TGTGCCAGCAGCCCGGGGGGTGACCCAGATACGCAGTATTTT. The chain has TRBV6-2 or TRBV6-3 and TRBJ2-3; TRBD2 agrees at 7 bases. This CDR3 region has 14 residues. The germline V gene encodes CDR1 MNHEY and CDR2 SVGEGT. The V segment lost 6 bases and the J segment 4 bases; nucleotides outside the gene matches: 7.

This clone is a singleton in its sample. The chain combines TRBV7-8 with TRBJ2-3, with a possible D match to TRBD1 (5 bases). This CDR3 has 11 residues. The germline V gene has CDR1 SGHVS and CDR2 FQNEAQ. Trimming removed 5 bases from V and 7 bases from J, with 7 bases in between. The CDR3 loop is CASSPGHTQYF. For the CDR3, the DNA is TGTGCCAGCAGCCCAGGGCATACGCAGTATTTT. Full variable domain (remainder filled in from reference TRBV7-8 and TRBJ2-3): GAGVSQSPRYKVAKRGQDVALRCDPISGHVSLFWYQQALGQGPEFLTYFQNEAQLDKSGLPSDRFFAERPEGSVSTLKIQRTQQEDSAVYLCASSPGHTQYFGPGTRLTVL.

The chain recombines TRBV3-1 (or the pseudogene TRBV3-2) with TRBJ2-1; D may be TRBD1 (6 bases). The length of the CDR3 is 12 residues. The V gene's germline CDR1 is LGHDT and CDR2 YNNKEL (reference sequence). V was shortened by 4 bases and J by 8 bases, with 9 bases between the two germline ends. CDR3 residues: CASSPHRDEQFF. As DNA, the CDR3 is TGTGCCAGCAGCCCCCACAGGGATGAGCAGTTCTTC.

This clone was picked up a small number of times. V and J are TRBV28 and TRBJ2-2, with 10 positions matching TRBD2. V lost 9 bases to trimming and J lost 4 bases; unmatched junction nucleotides: 5. The CDR3 covers 14 residues. From germline, CDR1 is MDHEN and CDR2 SYDVKM. This chain's CDR3 is CARASGSGTGELFF. The CDR3 coding sequence is TGTGCCAGGGCTAGCGGGAGTGGCACCGGGGAGCTGTTTTTT.

In its sample, this clone was seen once. This CDR3 is CASSQLYEQYF. The CDR3 DNA sequence: TGTGCCAGCAGCCAATTATACGAGCAGTACTTC. This chain joins TRBV3-1 (or the pseudogene TRBV3-2) and TRBJ2-7; D remains unclear. This CDR3 comprises 11 residues. The V and J ends lost 2 bases and 4 bases respectively, with 3 bases between them. The germline V gene encodes CDR1 LGHDT and CDR2 YNNKEL (reference sequence).

The chain links TRBV27 to TRBJ2-4; D is perhaps TRBD1 (8 bases). The length of the CDR3 is 15 residues. CDR1 MNHEY and CDR2 SMNVEV come from the germline V gene (reference sequence). V gave up 5 bases and J gave up 6 bases, with 17 bases separating them. The CDR3 reads CASSPMTGEGNIQYF. CDR3 nucleotide sequence: TGTGCCAGCAGTCCGATGACAGGGGAGGGAAACATTCAGTACTTC.

The genes are TRBV14 and TRBJ1-1; unclear D gene. The CDR3 runs to 15 residues. V shed 4 bases and J shed 0 bases, with 12 bases lying between them. Germline assignment: CDR1 SGHDN and CDR2 FVKESK. The CDR3 coding sequence is TGTGCCAGCAGCCGAGGTGCGTGGATGAACACTGAAGCTTTCTTT. This encodes CASSRGAWMNTEAFF.

In this sample, this clone turned up a few times. In nucleotides, the CDR3 is TGTGCCAGCAGCACCAGGGCGGACACTGAAGCTTTCTTT. This sequence encodes CASSTRADTEAFF. The chain uses TRBV7-2 and TRBJ1-1; tentatively, D is TRBD1 (5 bases). In germline, CDR1 is SGHTA, CDR2 FQGNSA. The V and J ends lost 5 bases and 3 bases respectively, with 10 bases between them. The CDR3 extends over 13 amino acids.

The rearrangement joins TRBV19 to TRBJ2-2; 10 nucleotides line up with TRBD2. The germline CDR1 and CDR2 sequences are LNHDA and SQIVND (reference sequence). The CDR3 runs 14 residues. Trimming removed 6 bases from V and 7 bases from J; junction bases left unmatched: 5. The CDR3 sequence: CASRSGRAIGELFF. The CDR3 DNA reads TGTGCCAGTAGAAGCGGGAGGGCGATCGGGGAGCTGTTTTTT. Using reference TRBV19 and TRBJ2-2 for the parts outside the CDR3, the full variable domain is DGGITQSPKYLFRKEGQNVTLSCEQNLNHDAMYWYRQDPGQGLRLIYYSQIVNDFQKGDIAEGYSVSREKKESFPLTVTSAQKNPTAFYLCASRSGRAIGELFFGEGSRLTVL.

CDR3 DNA sequence: TGTGCCAGCAGCTTAGGGAGCCGAGGGTTCACAGATACGCAGTATTTT. It specifies CASSLGSRGFTDTQYF. The V gene is TRBV7-9, the J gene TRBJ2-3; TRBD2 is a possible D gene (5 bases). Trimming removed 1 base at V and 2 bases at J, with 13 bases between. Germline CDR1 and CDR2: SEHNR and FQNEAQ (reference sequence). This CDR3 is 16 amino acids long. Filled out from reference TRBV7-9 and TRBJ2-3, the complete variable domain reads DTGVSQNPRHKITKRGQNVTFRCDPISEHNRLYWYRQTLGQGPEFLTYFQNEAQLEKSRLLSDRFSAERPKGSFSTLEIQRTEQGDSAMYLCASSLGSRGFTDTQYFGPGTRLTVL.

The V and J genes are TRBV5-1 and TRBJ1-1; 8 bases map to TRBD1. V was pared by 0 bases and J by 5 bases, with 9 bases of the junction left unmatched. Germline values: CDR1 SGHRS, CDR2 YFSETQ. This CDR3 has 16 amino acids. Written as DNA, the CDR3 is TGCGCCAGCAGCTTGGGAGATCGGACAGGGTTAACTGAAGCTTTCTTT. It specifies CASSLGDRTGLTEAFF. Full variable domain (remainder filled in from reference TRBV5-1 and TRBJ1-1): KAGVTQTPRYLIKTRGQQVTLSCSPISGHRSVSWYQQTPGQGLQFLFEYFSETQRNKGNFPGRFSGRQFSNSRSEMNVSTLELGDSALYLCASSLGDRTGLTEAFFGQGTRLTVV.

The chain recombines TRBV9 with TRBJ2-7, with D perhaps matching TRBD1 (5 bases). The CDR3 extends over 15 amino acids. V lost 4 bases and J lost 7, with 21 bases in between. CDR1 SGDLS and CDR2 YYNGEE come from the germline V gene. The CDR3 nucleotides read TGTGCCAGCAGCATTGGACACATCGACTTAGGGGAGCAGTACTTC. This translates into CASSIGHIDLGEQYF.

The chain employs TRBV6-5 and TRBJ1-5, with D possibly being TRBD1 (5 bases). The CDR3 runs 13 residues. V was pared by 5 bases and J by 6 bases, with 11 bases between. Germline CDR1 and CDR2: MNHEY and SVGAGI. CDR3 in amino acids: CASSTQQVQPQHF. The CDR3 DNA reads TGTGCCAGCAGTACCCAACAGGTTCAGCCCCAGCATTTT.

The CDR3 reads CATRSTYQGNSPLHF. Written as DNA, the CDR3 is TGTGCCACCAGGAGCACCTATCAGGGAAATTCACCCCTCCACTTT. This chain connects TRBV10-3 to TRBJ1-6, with D possibly being TRBD1 (5 bases). CDR3 length: 15 residues. With 10 bases removed from V and 7 bases from J, the gap between germline ends came to 20 bases. The germline V gene encodes CDR1 ENHRY and CDR2 SYGVKD.

The chain recombines TRBV27 with TRBJ2-5; 7 bases fit TRBD2. The length of the CDR3 is 15 residues. From germline, CDR1 is MNHEY and CDR2 SMNVEV (reference sequence). V shed 5 bases, J shed 5 bases, and the junction held 11 bases outside the gene matches. The DNA of the CDR3 is TGTGCCAGCAGTCCCAAGGACCGAGCGGGGGAGACCCAGTACTTC. This gives the protein CASSPKDRAGETQYF.

The chain has TRBV28 and TRBJ1-1; D uncertain. The CDR3 totals 12 residues. Germline assignment: CDR1 MDHEN and CDR2 SYDVKM. V was trimmed by 2 bases and J by 11 bases, leaving 12 bases between them. The CDR3, as DNA: TGTGCCAGCAGTTTAAATGAGGGTGACGCTTTCTTT. This sequence encodes CASSLNEGDAFF.

Of note for this clone: A read error may account for a junction end that differs from germline. The CDR3 DNA is TGTGCTAGCAGCCCCCTTGGGGGACTAGCCCCTGAGCAGTTCTTC. This gives the protein CASSPLGGLAPEQFF. The chain employs TRBV7-7 and TRBJ2-1; 9 bases agree with TRBD2. Germline CDR1 SSHAT, CDR2 FNYEAQ (reference sequence). This CDR3 contains 15 residues.

The gene calls are TRBV4-2 and TRBJ2-1, with TRBD2 matching 14 bases. Germline V lookup: CDR1 LGHNA, CDR2 YNFKEQ. This CDR3 is built from 17 residues. The J segment lost 9 bases and the V segment lost 1 base, leaving 8 bases of the junction unmatched. The CDR3 region is CASSQATGTSGRGEQFF. Written as DNA, the CDR3 is TGTGCCAGCAGCCAAGCCACCGGGACTAGCGGGAGAGGTGAGCAGTTCTTC.

The chain couples TRBV2 to TRBJ1-1; D uncertain. The V and J ends lost 6 bases and 1 base respectively, with 15 bases between them. This CDR3 is built from 15 residues. The germline CDR1 and CDR2 sequences are SNHLY and FYNNEI. The CDR3 protein is CASRLGSLSNTEAFF. The DNA of the CDR3 is TGTGCCAGCAGGTTGGGCAGCCTGTCGAACACTGAAGCTTTCTTT.

V is TRBV4-1 and J is TRBJ2-1, with 10 bases lining up with TRBD2. Unmatched junction bases numbered 3, after V lost 2 bases and J lost 14 bases. Per the germline V gene, CDR1 is MGHRA and CDR2 is YSYEKL. The CDR3 extends over 12 amino acids. The CDR3 protein is CASSQLSGREFF. The CDR3, as DNA: TGCGCCAGCAGCCAACTCAGCGGGAGGGAGTTCTTC.